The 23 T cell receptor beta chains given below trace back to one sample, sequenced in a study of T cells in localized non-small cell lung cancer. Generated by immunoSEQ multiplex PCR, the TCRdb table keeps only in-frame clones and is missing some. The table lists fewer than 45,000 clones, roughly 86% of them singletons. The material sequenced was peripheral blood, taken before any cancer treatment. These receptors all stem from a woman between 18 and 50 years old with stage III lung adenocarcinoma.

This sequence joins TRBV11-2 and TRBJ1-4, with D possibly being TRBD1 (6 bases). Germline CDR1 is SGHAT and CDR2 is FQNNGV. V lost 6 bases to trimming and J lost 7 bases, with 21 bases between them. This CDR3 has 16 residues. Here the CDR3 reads CASSRTTGTSGEKLFF. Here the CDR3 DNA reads TGTGCCAGCAGTCGGACCACAGGGACGAGCGGTGAAAAACTGTTTTTT.

The CDR3 spells CASSLWQDLKETQYF. In nucleotides, the CDR3 is TGTGCCAGCAGCTTATGGCAGGACTTGAAAGAGACCCAGTACTTC. This chain links TRBV7-9 with TRBJ2-5; weak D call: TRBD2 (5 bases). CDR3 length equals 15 residues. V lost 2 bases and J 3 bases, leaving 13 bases between the germline ends. Germline values: CDR1 SEHNR, CDR2 FQNEAQ (reference sequence).

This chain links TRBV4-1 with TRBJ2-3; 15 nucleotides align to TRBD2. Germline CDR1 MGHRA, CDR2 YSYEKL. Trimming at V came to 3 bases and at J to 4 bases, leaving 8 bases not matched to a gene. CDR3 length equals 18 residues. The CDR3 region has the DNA TGCGCCAGCAGCCAGGACCCGGGACTAGCGGGGGGATCAGATACGCAGTATTTT. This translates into CASSQDPGLAGGSDTQYF.

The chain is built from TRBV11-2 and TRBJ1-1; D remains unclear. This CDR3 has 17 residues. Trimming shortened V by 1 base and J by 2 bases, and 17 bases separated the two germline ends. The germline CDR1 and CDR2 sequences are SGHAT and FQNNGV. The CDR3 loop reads CASSLVGIRELNTEAFF. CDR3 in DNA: TGTGCCAGCAGCTTAGTAGGCATTCGAGAACTAAACACTGAAGCTTTCTTT.

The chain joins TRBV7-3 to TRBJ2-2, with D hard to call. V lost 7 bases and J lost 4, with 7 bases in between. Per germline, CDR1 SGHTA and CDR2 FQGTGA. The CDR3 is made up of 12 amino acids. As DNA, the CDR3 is TGTGCCAGCAATGTGGGCACCGGGGAGCTGTTTTTT. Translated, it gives CASNVGTGELFF.

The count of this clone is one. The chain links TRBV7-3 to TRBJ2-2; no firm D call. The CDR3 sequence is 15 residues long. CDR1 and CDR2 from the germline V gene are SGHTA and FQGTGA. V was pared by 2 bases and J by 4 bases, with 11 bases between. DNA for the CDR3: TGTGCCAGCAGCTTAGGCCCCCGCGGCACCGGGGAGCTGTTTTTT. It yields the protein CASSLGPRGTGELFF.

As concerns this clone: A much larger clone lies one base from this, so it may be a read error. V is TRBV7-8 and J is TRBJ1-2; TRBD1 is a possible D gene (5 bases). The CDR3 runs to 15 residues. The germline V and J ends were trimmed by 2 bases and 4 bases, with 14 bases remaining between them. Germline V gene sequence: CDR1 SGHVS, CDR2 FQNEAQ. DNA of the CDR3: TGTGCCAGCAGCTTAACTGGGACCGATTTCTATGGCTACACCTTC. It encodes CASSLTGTDFYGYTF.

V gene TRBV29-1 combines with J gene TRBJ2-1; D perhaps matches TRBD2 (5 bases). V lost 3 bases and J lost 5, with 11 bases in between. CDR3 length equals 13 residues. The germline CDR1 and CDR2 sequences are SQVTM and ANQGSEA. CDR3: CSVEGLEDNEQFF. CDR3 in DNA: TGCAGCGTTGAGGGTTTGGAGGACAATGAGCAGTTCTTC.

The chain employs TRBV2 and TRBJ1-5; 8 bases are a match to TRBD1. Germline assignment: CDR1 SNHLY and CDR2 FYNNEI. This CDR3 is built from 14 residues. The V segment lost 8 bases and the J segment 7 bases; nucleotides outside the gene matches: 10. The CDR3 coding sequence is TGTGCCAGCGGCTACCAGGGGGCAGGACAGCCCCAGCATTTT. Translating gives CASGYQGAGQPQHF.

For the CDR3, the DNA is TGTGCCAGCAGTCCCTCCCATGGAGGCGAGACCCAGTACTTC. As protein: CASSPSHGGETQYF. The rearrangement uses TRBV28 and TRBJ2-5, with D possibly TRBD2 on 5 matching bases. Trimming took off 5 bases at V and 5 bases at J, with 15 bases between the two ends. Germline V gene lookup returns CDR1 MDHEN and CDR2 SYDVKM. The CDR3 has 14 amino acids.

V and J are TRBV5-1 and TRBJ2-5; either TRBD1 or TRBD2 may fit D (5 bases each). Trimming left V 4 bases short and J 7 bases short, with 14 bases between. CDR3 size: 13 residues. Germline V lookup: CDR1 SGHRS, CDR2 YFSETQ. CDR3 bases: TGCGCCAGCAGCGAGGGTCCTGGGGGGACCCAGTACTTC. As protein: CASSEGPGGTQYF.

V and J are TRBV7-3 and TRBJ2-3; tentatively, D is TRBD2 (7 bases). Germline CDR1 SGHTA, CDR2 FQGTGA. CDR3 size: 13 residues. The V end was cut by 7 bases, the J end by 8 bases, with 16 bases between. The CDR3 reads CASTPGGQGTQYF. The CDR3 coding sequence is TGTGCCAGCACCCCCGGGGGGCAAGGTACGCAGTATTTT.

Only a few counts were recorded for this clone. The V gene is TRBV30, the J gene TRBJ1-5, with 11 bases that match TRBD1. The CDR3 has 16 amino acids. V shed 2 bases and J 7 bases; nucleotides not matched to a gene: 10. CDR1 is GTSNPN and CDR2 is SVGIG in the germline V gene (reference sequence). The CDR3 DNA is TGTGCCTGGAGTACCCCCGGGACAGGGGGGAAGCAGCCCCAGCATTTT. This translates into CAWSTPGTGGKQPQHF.

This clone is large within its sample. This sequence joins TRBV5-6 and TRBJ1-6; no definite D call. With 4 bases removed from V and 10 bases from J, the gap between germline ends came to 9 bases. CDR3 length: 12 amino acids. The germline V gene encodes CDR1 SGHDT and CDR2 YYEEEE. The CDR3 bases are TGTGCCAGCAGCCCCAGTGGGTCACCCCTCCACTTT. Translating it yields CASSPSGSPLHF.

The CDR3 reads CASRHLGRNTEAFF. In nucleotides, the CDR3 is TGTGCCAGCAGGCACCTGGGCAGAAACACTGAAGCTTTCTTT. The chain links TRBV7-3 to TRBJ1-1; the D is unclear. V was trimmed by 6 bases and J by 2 bases, leaving 13 bases between them. The CDR3 length is 14 residues. Germline CDR1 reads SGHTA; CDR2 reads FQGTGA.

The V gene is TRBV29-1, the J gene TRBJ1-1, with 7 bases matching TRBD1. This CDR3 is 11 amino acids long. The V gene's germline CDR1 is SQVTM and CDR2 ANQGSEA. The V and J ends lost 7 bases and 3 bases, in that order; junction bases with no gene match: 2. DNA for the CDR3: TGCAGCGCTGACAGGGACACTGAAGCTTTCTTT. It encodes CSADRDTEAFF.

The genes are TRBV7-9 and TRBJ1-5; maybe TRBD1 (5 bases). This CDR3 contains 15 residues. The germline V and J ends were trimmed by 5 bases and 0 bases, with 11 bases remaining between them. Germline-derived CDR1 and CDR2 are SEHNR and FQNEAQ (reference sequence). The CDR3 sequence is CASSVQGYSNQPQHF. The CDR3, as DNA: TGTGCCAGCAGCGTGCAGGGTTATAGCAATCAGCCCCAGCATTTT.

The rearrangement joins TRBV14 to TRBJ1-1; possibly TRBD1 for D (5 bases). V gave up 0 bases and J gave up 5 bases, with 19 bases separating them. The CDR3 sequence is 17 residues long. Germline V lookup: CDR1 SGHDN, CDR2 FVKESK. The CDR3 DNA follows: TGTGCCAGCAGCCAAGAAAGACAGCGAAGGACGAAGACTGAAGCTTTCTTT. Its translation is CASSQERQRRTKTEAFF.

CDR3 sequence: CASSQEVAGTYEQYF. The CDR3 DNA reads as TGCGCCAGCAGCCAAGAGGTAGCGGGAACCTACGAGCAGTACTTC. The V call is TRBV4-1, the J call TRBJ2-7, with 8 bases aligning to TRBD2. The ends lost 0 bases at V and 2 bases at J; junction bases unmatched: 3. Per the germline V gene, CDR1 is MGHRA and CDR2 is YSYEKL. CDR3 length: 15 amino acids.

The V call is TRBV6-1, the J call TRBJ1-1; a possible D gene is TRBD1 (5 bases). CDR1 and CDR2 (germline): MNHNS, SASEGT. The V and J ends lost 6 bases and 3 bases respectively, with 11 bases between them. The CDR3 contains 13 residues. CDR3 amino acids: CASSLLGDTEAFF. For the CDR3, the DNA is TGTGCCAGCAGCTTACTGGGGGACACTGAAGCTTTCTTT.

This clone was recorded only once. CDR3 nucleotide sequence: TGTGCCAGCAGCCCCCGCTTAGAGGGGCACGGTTCACCCCTCCACTTT. This codes for CASSPRLEGHGSPLHF. The genes are TRBV9 and TRBJ1-6, with a tentative D call TRBD1 (5 bases). Germline V CDR1 and CDR2: SGDLS, YYNGEE. This CDR3 has 16 residues. V gave up 4 bases and J gave up 9 bases, with 20 bases separating them.

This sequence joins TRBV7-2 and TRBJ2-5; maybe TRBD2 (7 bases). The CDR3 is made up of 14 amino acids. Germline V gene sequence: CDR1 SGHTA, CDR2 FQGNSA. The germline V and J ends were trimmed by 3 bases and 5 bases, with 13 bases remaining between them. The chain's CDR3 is CASSLRGGAETQYF. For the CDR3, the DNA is TGTGCCAGCAGCTTGAGGGGGGGGGCGGAGACCCAGTACTTC.

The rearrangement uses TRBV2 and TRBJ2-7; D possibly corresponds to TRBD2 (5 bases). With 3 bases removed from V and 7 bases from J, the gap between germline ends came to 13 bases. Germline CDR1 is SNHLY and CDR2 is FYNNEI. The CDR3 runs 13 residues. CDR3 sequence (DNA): TGTGCCAGCAGTGACCTAGCTGCCAGGGAGCAGTACTTC. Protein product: CASSDLAAREQYF.